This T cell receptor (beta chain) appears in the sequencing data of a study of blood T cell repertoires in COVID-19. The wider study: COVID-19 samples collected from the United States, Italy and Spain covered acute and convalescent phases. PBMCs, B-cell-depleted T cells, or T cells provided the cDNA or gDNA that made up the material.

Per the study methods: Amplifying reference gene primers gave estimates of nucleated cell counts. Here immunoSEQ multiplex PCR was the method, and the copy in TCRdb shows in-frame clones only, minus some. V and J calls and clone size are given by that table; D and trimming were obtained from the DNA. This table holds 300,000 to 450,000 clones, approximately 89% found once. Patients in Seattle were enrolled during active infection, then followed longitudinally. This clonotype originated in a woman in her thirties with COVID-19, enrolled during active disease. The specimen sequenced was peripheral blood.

Written as DNA, the CDR3 is TGTGCCAGCAGCCAAGATCGCGGGACGCCTAACTCCTACGAGCAGTACTTC. Its protein is CASSQDRGTPNSYEQYF. V is TRBV4-2 and J is TRBJ2-7; possibly TRBD2 for D (6 bases). Germline CDR1 is LGHNA and CDR2 is YNFKEQ. V shed 0 bases and J shed 0 bases, with 15 bases lying between them. The CDR3 covers 17 residues.